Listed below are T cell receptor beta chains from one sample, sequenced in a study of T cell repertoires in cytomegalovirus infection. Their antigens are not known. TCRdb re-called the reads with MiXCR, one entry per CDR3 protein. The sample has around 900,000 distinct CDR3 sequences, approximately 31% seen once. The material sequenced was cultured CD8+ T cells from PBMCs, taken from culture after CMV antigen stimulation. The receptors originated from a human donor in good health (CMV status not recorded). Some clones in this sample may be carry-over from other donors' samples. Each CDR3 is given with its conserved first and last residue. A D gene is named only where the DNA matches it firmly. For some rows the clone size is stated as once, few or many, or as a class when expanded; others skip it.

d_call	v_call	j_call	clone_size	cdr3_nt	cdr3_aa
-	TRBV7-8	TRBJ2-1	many	TGTGCCAGCAGCCCTGCTGGCGGAAGGGTCGATGAGCAGTTCTTC	CASSPAGGRVDEQFF
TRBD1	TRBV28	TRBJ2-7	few	TGTGCCAGCAGTGGGAGACAGGGGGATTCCTACGAGCAGTACTTC	CASSGRQGDSYEQYF
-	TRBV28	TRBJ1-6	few	TGTGCCAGCAGCATCTTGGCAGAACGCTCACCCCTCCACTTT	CASSILAERSPLHF
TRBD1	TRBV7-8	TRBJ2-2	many	TGTGCCAGCAGCTCCCGGACAGGGGGGTACACCGGGGAGCTGTTTTTT	CASSSRTGGYTGELFF
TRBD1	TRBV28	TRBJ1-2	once	TGTGCCAGCACCTTTACAGGGGGCCTCGCCCTTCTCTTATATGGCTACACCTTC	CASTFTGGLALLLYGYTF
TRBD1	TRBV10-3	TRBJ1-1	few	TGTGCCATCAGACAAAGGACAGGGGGGAACACTGAAGCTTTCTTT	CAIRQRTGGNTEAFF
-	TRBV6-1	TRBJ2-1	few	TGTGCCAAGCAGGTTCCAGGACAGTTCTACAATGAGCAGTTCTTC	CAKQVPGQFYNEQFF
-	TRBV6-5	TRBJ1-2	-	TGTGCCAGCAGTTACCACGAAGGGGCCGCATATGGCTACACCTTC	CASSYHEGAAYGYTF
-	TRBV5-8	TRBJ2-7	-	TGTGCCAGCAGCCTAGGACCGTTCTCCTACGAGCAGTACTTC	CASSLGPFSYEQYF
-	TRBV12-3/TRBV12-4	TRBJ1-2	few	TGTGCCAGCAGTTTAGGAATGATGGTAGACTACACCTTC	CASSLGMMVDYTF
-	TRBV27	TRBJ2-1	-	TGTGCCAGCAGTCCAACAATCGGACAGTACAATGAGCAGTTCTTC	CASSPTIGQYNEQFF
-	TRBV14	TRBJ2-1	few	TGTGCCAGCAGCGCAAGTCGTATTGAGCAGTTCTTC	CASSASRIEQFF
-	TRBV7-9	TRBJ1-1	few	TGTGCCAGCAGCGCCCCCCAGAGACGGAACACTGAAGCTTTCTTT	CASSAPQRRNTEAFF
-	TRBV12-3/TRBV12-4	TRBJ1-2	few	TGTGCCAGCAGTTACACCGGGACAACATATGGCTACACCTTC	CASSYTGTTYGYTF
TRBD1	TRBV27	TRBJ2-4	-	TGTGCCAGCAGCCTACAGGGGGCTGCCAAAAACATTCAGTACTTC	CASSLQGAAKNIQYF
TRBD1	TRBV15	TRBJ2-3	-	TGTGCCACCAGCAGAGAGGACAGGGGGCGCACAGATACGCAGTATTTT	CATSREDRGRTDTQYF
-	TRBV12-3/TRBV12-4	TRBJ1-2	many	TGTGCCAGCAGTCTAGGACGACATGGCTACACCTTC	CASSLGRHGYTF
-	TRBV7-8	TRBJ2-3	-	TGTGCCAGCAGCTTAGGTCGGAAACGGGGGTCTAGCACAGATACGCAGTATTTT	CASSLGRKRGSSTDTQYF
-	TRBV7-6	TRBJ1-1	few	TGTGCCAGCAGCCCAGGGACCATGCTCACTGAAGCTTTCTTT	CASSPGTMLTEAFF
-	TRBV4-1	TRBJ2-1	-	TGCGCCAGCAGCCAAGGACAGGGCCTGAGGAGGGATGAGCAGTTCTTC	CASSQGQGLRRDEQFF
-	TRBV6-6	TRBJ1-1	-	TGTGCCAGCAGACCCGGCCAGAACACTGAAGCTTTCTTT	CASRPGQNTEAFF
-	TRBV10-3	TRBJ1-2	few	TGTGCCATCAGTCTCCAGGGTTCTGGTTATGGCTACACCTTC	CAISLQGSGYGYTF
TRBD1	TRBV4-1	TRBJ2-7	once	TGCGCCAGCAGCCACGGGACAGAGCTCGAGCAGTACTTC	CASSHGTELEQYF
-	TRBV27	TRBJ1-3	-	TGTGCCAGCAGAACCACCTCTGGAAACACCATATATTTT	CASRTTSGNTIYF
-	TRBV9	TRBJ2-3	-	TGTGCCAGCAGCGTTAAGGGAGATACGCAGTATTTT	CASSVKGDTQYF
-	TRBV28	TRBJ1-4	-	TGTGCCAGCCGCCGAAACTGGGACATTGAAAAACTGTTTTTT	CASRRNWDIEKLFF
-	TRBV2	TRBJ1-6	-	TGTGCCAGCAGGCAGGCTAATTCACCCCTCCACTTT	CASRQANSPLHF